A selection of T cell receptor beta chains follows, all from one sample in a study of CD8+CD57+ T cells in acquired aplastic anemia. TCRdb processed the reads anew with MiXCR; each CDR3 protein has one entry. Among nearly 60,000 distinct CDR3 sequences, approximately 52% were seen once, and the ten largest hold around 17%. Sequencing was carried out using sorted CD4+, CD8+, or CD8+CD57+ T cells (not recorded which) from PBMCs. All receptors come from a human donor with aplastic anemia. CDR3s include the opening cysteine and the closing phenylalanine or tryptophan. D genes are given only for firm matches. Where a row states a size, it is once, few, many or the class of an expanded clone; other rows omit it.

j_gene: TRBJ2-1; v_gene: TRBV4-2; d_gene: -; abundance: -; CDR3nt: TGTGCCAGCAGCCAGGACCTGAGCTCCTACAATGAGCAGTTCTTC; CDR3aa: CASSQDLSSYNEQFF
j_gene: TRBJ1-2; v_gene: TRBV19; d_gene: -; abundance: few; CDR3nt: TGTGCCAGTAGGACGGGGGACATCGTAGGTGGCTACACCTTC; CDR3aa: CASRTGDIVGGYTF
j_gene: TRBJ1-5; v_gene: TRBV12-3/TRBV12-4; d_gene: -; abundance: -; CDR3nt: TGTGCCAGCAGTTTTGCCGGGACCGAAGCCCGTAGCAATCAGCCCCAGCATTTT; CDR3aa: CASSFAGTEARSNQPQHF
j_gene: TRBJ2-1; v_gene: TRBV7-8; d_gene: TRBD1; abundance: -; CDR3nt: TGTGCCAGCAGCACCGGGACAGGGAATGAGCAGTTCTTC; CDR3aa: CASSTGTGNEQFF
j_gene: TRBJ2-1; v_gene: TRBV9; d_gene: -; abundance: many; CDR3nt: TGTGCCAGCAGCGTAATAGCGAGTGCGTCGCGGGATGAGCAGTTCTTC; CDR3aa: CASSVIASASRDEQFF
j_gene: TRBJ2-3; v_gene: TRBV5-6; d_gene: -; abundance: few; CDR3nt: TGTGCCAGCAGCCGATCTGACGGAGGGTTAAATACGCAGTATTTT; CDR3aa: CASSRSDGGLNTQYF
j_gene: TRBJ1-2; v_gene: TRBV7-9; d_gene: -; abundance: -; CDR3nt: TGTGCCAGCAGCTCACGGATTAACTATGGCTACACCTTC; CDR3aa: CASSSRINYGYTF
j_gene: TRBJ1-5; v_gene: TRBV11-2; d_gene: -; abundance: many; CDR3nt: TGTGCCAGCAGCTTAGGGGGAGAGTATAGCAATCAGCCCCAGCATTTT; CDR3aa: CASSLGGEYSNQPQHF
j_gene: TRBJ1-2; v_gene: TRBV14; d_gene: TRBD1; abundance: many; CDR3nt: TGTGCCAGCAGCCATGGACAGGGAGTAGGTGGCTACACCTTC; CDR3aa: CASSHGQGVGGYTF
j_gene: TRBJ2-7; v_gene: TRBV29-1; d_gene: TRBD2; abundance: -; CDR3nt: TGCAGCGCGCCCGGGGGGGACTACGAGCAGTACTTC; CDR3aa: CSAPGGDYEQYF
j_gene: TRBJ2-1; v_gene: TRBV15; d_gene: -; abundance: -; CDR3nt: TGTGCCACCAGAGGAGAATTATACAATGAGCAGTTCTTC; CDR3aa: CATRGELYNEQFF
j_gene: TRBJ1-4; v_gene: TRBV9; d_gene: -; abundance: many; CDR3nt: TGTGCCAGCAGCCCGGGATCTGGGAGCGGTGAAAAACTGTTTTTT; CDR3aa: CASSPGSGSGEKLFF
j_gene: TRBJ2-2; v_gene: TRBV19; d_gene: -; abundance: -; CDR3nt: TGTGCCAGTAGACTGGTCCTCGGGGAGCTGTTTTTT; CDR3aa: CASRLVLGELFF
j_gene: TRBJ2-3; v_gene: TRBV29-1; d_gene: -; abundance: -; CDR3nt: TGCAGCGTTGACCGGTCAAGCGGTCCCCTCACAGATACGCAGTATTTT; CDR3aa: CSVDRSSGPLTDTQYF
j_gene: TRBJ2-7; v_gene: TRBV6-1; d_gene: -; abundance: few; CDR3nt: TGTGCCAGCACCGACCTCTACGAGCAGTACTTC; CDR3aa: CASTDLYEQYF
j_gene: TRBJ2-3; v_gene: TRBV12-3/TRBV12-4; d_gene: -; abundance: -; CDR3nt: TGTGCCAGCAGTTGGACACTCACAGATACGCAGTATTTT; CDR3aa: CASSWTLTDTQYF
j_gene: TRBJ2-5; v_gene: TRBV20-1; d_gene: -; abundance: -; CDR3nt: TGCAGTGCTAGAGCCGGGACCGCTCAAGAGACCCAGTACTTC; CDR3aa: CSARAGTAQETQYF
j_gene: TRBJ2-7; v_gene: TRBV4-3; d_gene: -; abundance: many; CDR3nt: TGCGCCAGCAGCCAAGCAAGAGGTTCGCTCGAGCAGTACTTC; CDR3aa: CASSQARGSLEQYF
j_gene: TRBJ2-7; v_gene: TRBV2; d_gene: -; abundance: -; CDR3nt: TGTGCCAGCAGGAACAGGGCGGACGAGCAGTACTTC; CDR3aa: CASRNRADEQYF
j_gene: TRBJ2-7; v_gene: TRBV29-1; d_gene: TRBD1; abundance: -; CDR3nt: TGCAGCGGGACAGGGGGCGATTCCTACGAGCAGTACTTC; CDR3aa: CSGTGGDSYEQYF
j_gene: TRBJ2-3; v_gene: TRBV10-3; d_gene: -; abundance: -; CDR3nt: TGTGCCAGCAGTGCTGGAACAGATACGCAGTATTTT; CDR3aa: CASSAGTDTQYF
j_gene: TRBJ2-7; v_gene: TRBV7-8; d_gene: -; abundance: -; CDR3nt: TGTGCCAGCAGCACGGGGACTGACTACGAGCAGTACTTC; CDR3aa: CASSTGTDYEQYF
j_gene: TRBJ1-2; v_gene: TRBV7-9; d_gene: -; abundance: few; CDR3nt: TGTGCCAGCAGCTTAGCGGACCGGGGCTACACCTTC; CDR3aa: CASSLADRGYTF